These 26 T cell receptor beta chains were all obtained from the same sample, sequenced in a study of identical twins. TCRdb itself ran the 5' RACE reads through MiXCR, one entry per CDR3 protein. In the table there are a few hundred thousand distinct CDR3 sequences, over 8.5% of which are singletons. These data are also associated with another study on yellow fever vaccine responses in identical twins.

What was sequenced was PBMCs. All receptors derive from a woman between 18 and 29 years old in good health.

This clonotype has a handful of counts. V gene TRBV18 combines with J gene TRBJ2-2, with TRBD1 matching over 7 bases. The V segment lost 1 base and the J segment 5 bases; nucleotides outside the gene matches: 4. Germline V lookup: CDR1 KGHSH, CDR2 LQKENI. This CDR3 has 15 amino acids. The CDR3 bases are TGTGCCAGCTCACCACAGGACAGGAAGACCGGGGAGCTGTTTTTT. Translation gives CASSPQDRKTGELFF.

As DNA, the CDR3 is TGTGCCAGCAGCTTTACAGGGTTCTATCAGCCCCAGCATTTT. It codes for CASSFTGFYQPQHF. This chain uses TRBV6-1 with TRBJ1-5, with a weak D call TRBD1 (6 bases). The V end lost 6 bases, the J end lost 5 bases, and 14 bases lay between the germline ends. CDR1 is MNHNS and CDR2 is SASEGT in the germline V gene. The CDR3 has 14 amino acids.

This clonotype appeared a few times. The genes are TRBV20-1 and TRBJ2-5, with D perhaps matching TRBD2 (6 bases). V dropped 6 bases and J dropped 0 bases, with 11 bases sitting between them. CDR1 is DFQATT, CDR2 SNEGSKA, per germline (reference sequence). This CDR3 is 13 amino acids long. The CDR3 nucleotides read TGCAGTGCGTTCGGACTATACCAAGAGACCCAGTACTTC. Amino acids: CSAFGLYQETQYF.

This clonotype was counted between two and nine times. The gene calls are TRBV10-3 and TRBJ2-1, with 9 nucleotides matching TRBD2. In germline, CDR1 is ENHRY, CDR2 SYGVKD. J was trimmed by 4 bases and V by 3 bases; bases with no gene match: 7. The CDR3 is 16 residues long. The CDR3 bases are TGTGCCATCAGTGAAGGCAGCGGGAGGAATTACAATGAGCAGTTCTTC. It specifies CAISEGSGRNYNEQFF.

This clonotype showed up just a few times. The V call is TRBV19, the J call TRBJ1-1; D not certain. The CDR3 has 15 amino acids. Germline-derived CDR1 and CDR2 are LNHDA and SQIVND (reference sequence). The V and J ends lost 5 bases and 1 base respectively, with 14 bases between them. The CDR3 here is CASSRLGRSNTEAFF. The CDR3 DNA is TGTGCCAGTAGTCGACTCGGCAGATCGAACACTGAAGCTTTCTTT.

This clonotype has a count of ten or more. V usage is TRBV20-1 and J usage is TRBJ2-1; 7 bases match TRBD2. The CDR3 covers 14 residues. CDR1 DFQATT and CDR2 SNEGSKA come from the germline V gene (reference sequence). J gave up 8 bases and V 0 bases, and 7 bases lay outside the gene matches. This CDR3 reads CSARDTLGGYEQFF. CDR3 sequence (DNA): TGCAGTGCTAGAGATACCCTGGGAGGGTATGAGCAGTTCTTC.

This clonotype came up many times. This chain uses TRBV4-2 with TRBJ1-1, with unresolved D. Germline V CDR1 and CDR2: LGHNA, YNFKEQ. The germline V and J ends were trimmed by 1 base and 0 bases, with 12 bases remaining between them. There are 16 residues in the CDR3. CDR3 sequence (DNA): TGTGCCAGCAGCCAAGGGGGTCAGACGATGAACACTGAAGCTTTCTTT. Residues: CASSQGGQTMNTEAFF.

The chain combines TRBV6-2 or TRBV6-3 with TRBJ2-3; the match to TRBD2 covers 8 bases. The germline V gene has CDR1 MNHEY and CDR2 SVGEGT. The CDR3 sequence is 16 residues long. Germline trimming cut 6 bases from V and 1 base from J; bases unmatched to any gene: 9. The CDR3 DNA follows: TGTGCCAGCAGCCGCCCCCCAGCGGGAGGCACAGATACGCAGTATTTT. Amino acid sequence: CASSRPPAGGTDTQYF.

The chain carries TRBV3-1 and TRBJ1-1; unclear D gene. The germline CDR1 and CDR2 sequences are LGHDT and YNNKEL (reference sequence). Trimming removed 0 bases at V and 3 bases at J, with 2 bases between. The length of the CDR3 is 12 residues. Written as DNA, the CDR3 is TGTGCCAGCAGCCAAGAATACACTGAAGCTTTCTTT. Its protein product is CASSQEYTEAFF. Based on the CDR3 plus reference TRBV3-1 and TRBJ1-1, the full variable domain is DTAVSQTPKYLVTQMGNDKSIKCEQNLGHDTMYWYKQDSKKFLKIMFSYNNKELIINETVPNRFSPKSPDKAHLNLHINSLELGDSAVYFCASSQEYTEAFFGQGTRLTVV.

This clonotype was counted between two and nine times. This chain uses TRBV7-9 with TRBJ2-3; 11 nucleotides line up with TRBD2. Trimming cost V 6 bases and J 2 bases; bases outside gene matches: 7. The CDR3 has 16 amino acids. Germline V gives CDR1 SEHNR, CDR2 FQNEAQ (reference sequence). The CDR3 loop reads CASRLAGAPPTDTQYF. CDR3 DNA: TGTGCCAGCAGACTAGCGGGAGCCCCCCCCACAGATACGCAGTATTTT.

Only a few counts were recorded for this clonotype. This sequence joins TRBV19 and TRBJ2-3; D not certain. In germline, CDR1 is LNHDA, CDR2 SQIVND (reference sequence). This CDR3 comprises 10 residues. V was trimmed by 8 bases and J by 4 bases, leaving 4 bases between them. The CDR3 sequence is CASGPDTQYF. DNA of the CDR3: TGTGCCAGTGGGCCAGATACGCAGTATTTT. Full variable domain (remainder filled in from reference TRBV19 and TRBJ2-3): DGGITQSPKYLFRKEGQNVTLSCEQNLNHDAMYWYRQDPGQGLRLIYYSQIVNDFQKGDIAEGYSVSREKKESFPLTVTSAQKNPTAFYLCASGPDTQYFGPGTRLTVL.

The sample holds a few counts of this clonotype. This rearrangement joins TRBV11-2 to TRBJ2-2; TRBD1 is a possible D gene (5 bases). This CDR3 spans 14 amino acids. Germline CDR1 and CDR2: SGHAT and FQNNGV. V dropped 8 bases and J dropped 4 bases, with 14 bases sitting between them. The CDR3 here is CASHFRGTTGELFF. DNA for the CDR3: TGTGCCAGCCACTTTAGGGGTACCACCGGGGAGCTGTTTTTT.

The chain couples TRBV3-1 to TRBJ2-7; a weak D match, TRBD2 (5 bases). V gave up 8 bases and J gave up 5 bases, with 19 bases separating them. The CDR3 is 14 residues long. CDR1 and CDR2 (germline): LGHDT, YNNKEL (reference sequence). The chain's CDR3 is CASRPARGFDEQYF. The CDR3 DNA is TGTGCCAGCCGCCCCGCCCGGGGATTCGACGAGCAGTACTTC.

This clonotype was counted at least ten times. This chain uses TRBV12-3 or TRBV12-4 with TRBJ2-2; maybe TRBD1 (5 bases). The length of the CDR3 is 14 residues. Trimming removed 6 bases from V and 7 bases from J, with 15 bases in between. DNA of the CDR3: TGTGCCAGCAGCCAGGGTGGCCGTAGCGGGGAGCTGTTTTTT. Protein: CASSQGGRSGELFF.

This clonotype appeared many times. The chain's CDR3 is CAISESGTSGGLYNEQFF. CDR3 in DNA: TGTGCCATCAGTGAGTCAGGGACTAGCGGCGGATTATACAATGAGCAGTTCTTC. The chain recombines TRBV10-3 with TRBJ2-1; 11 nucleotides line up with TRBD2. Germline V gene lookup returns CDR1 ENHRY and CDR2 SYGVKD. CDR3 length: 18 residues. V lost 0 bases, J lost 4 bases, and 8 bases stayed unmatched.

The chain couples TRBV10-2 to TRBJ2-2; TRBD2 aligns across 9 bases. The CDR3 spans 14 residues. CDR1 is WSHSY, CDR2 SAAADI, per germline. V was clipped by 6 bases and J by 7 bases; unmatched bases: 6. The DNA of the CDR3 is TGCGCCAGCAGCAGAGCGGGGGGTGGCGGGGAGCTGTTTTTT. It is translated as CASSRAGGGGELFF.

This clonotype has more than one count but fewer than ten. The CDR3 sequence is CASSLNVRGFPDTQYF. The CDR3 nucleotides read TGTGCCAGCAGCTTAAACGTGCGGGGGTTCCCGGATACGCAGTATTTT. V is TRBV7-9 and J is TRBJ2-3; 7 nucleotides align to TRBD2. V trimming: 2 bases; J trimming: 6 bases; junction bases outside the gene matches: 11. This CDR3 is 16 amino acids long. Germline CDR1 is SEHNR and CDR2 is FQNEAQ (reference sequence).

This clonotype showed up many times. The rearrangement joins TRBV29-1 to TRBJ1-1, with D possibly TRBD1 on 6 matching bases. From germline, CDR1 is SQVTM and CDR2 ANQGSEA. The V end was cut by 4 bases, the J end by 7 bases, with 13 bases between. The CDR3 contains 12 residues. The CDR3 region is CSVGEGRGEAFF. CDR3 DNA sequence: TGCAGCGTTGGCGAGGGCAGGGGTGAAGCTTTCTTT.

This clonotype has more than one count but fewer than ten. The CDR3 protein is CASTQGAPFGQYF. CDR3 DNA: TGTGCCAGCACACAGGGGGCACCGTTTGGGCAGTACTTC. The chain couples TRBV2 to TRBJ2-7, with 9 positions matching TRBD1. Germline trimming cut 7 bases from V and 9 bases from J; bases unmatched to any gene: 10. Looked up from germline, CDR1 is SNHLY and CDR2 is FYNNEI. This CDR3 is built from 13 residues.

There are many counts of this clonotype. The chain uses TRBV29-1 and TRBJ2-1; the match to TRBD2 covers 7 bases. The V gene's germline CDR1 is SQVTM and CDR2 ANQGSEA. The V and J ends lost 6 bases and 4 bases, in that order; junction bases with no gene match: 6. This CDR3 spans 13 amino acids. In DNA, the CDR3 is TGCAGCGTACAGAGCGGGGATTACAATGAGCAGTTCTTC. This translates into CSVQSGDYNEQFF.

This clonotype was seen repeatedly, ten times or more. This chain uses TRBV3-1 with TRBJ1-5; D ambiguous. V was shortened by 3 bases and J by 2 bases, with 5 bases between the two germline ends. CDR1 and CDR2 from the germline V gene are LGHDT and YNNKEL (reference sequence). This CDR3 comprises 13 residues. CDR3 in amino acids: CASSQKGNQPQHF. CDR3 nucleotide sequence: TGTGCCAGCAGCCAGAAGGGCAATCAGCCCCAGCATTTT. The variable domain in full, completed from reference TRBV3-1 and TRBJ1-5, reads DTAVSQTPKYLVTQMGNDKSIKCEQNLGHDTMYWYKQDSKKFLKIMFSYNNKELIINETVPNRFSPKSPDKAHLNLHINSLELGDSAVYFCASSQKGNQPQHFGDGTRLSIL.

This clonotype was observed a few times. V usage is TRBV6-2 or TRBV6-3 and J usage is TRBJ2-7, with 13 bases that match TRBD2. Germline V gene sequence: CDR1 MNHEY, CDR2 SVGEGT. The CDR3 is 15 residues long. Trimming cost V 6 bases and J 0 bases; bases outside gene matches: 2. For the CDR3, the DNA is TGTGCCAGCAGGGGGACTAGCGGGACCTCCTACGAGCAGTACTTC. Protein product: CASRGTSGTSYEQYF.

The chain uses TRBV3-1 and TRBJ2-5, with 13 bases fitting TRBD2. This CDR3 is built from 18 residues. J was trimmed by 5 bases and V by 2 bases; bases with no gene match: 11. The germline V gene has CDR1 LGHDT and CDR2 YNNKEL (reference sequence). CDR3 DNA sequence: TGTGCCAGCAGCCAATCGGAACTAGCGGGGGGGCCGGGGGAGACCCAGTACTTC. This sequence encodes CASSQSELAGGPGETQYF.

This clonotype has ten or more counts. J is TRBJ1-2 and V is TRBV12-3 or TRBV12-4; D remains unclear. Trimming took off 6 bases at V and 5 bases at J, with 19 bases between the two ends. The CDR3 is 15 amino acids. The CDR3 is CASSPAEGTGYGYTF. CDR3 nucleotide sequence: TGTGCCAGCAGCCCAGCCGAGGGCACGGGATATGGCTACACCTTC.

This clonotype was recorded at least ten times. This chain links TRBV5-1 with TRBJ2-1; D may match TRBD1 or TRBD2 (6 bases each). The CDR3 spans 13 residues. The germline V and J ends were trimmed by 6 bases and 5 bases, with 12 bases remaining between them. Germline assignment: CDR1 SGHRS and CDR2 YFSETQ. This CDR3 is CASTSGADNEQFF. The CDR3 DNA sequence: TGCGCCAGCACCTCGGGGGCAGACAATGAGCAGTTCTTC.

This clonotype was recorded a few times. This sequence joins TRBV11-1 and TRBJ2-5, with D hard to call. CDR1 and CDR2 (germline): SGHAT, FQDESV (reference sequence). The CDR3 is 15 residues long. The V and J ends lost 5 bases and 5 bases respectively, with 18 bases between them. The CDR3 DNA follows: TGTGCCAGCAGCCACCCCCCCGAACTACGGGAGACCCAGTACTTC. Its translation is CASSHPPELRETQYF.